This TCR beta chain was recorded in a study of cytomegalovirus exposure and HLA in healthy donors. PCR used 60 Vbeta primers and 13 Jbeta primers. Sequencing used immunoSEQ multiplex PCR; TCRdb keeps in-frame clones, though not all of them. The sample carries around 85,000 clones, around 80% recorded once. This TCR derives from a man younger than 45 in good health and CMV-seronegative. The sample taken for sequencing was PBMCs.

For the CDR3, the DNA is TGTGCCTGGAGGAAACCCGGGATATATTCACCCCTCCACTTT. Amino acid sequence: CAWRKPGIYSPLHF. The chain links TRBV30 to TRBJ1-6, with unresolved D. V lost 3 bases and J 8 bases, leaving 14 bases between the germline ends. CDR3 size: 14 residues. CDR1 is GTSNPN and CDR2 is SVGIG in the germline V gene (reference sequence).